Sequencing of this TCR beta chain was carried out in a study of blood T cells in healthy people across ages. Per-sample yields of isolated PBMCs were at least 6 million. The sample holds a few counts of this clonotype. Antigen: not known. A second about 7 to 12 cycle PCR used barcoded and J-beta primers. TCRdb reanalysed the 5' RACE reads using MiXCR and keeps one entry per CDR3 protein. The sample lists over 1,500,000 distinct CDR3 sequences, roughly two fifths seen once, with approximately 22% in the top ten. Overall study results and limits: TCR beta diversity per million T cells fell roughly linearly with age.

CDR1 is DFQATT, CDR2 SNEGSKA, per germline (reference sequence). This CDR3 spans 15 amino acids. Trimming removed 0 bases from V and 4 bases from J, with 13 bases in between. The receptor comes from a human donor in good health. The sample consisted of blood. The genes are TRBV20-1 and TRBJ2-4; no definite D call. CDR3 region: CSARDLARKKNIQYF. CDR3 bases: TGCAGTGCTAGAGATCTTGCCAGAAAGAAAAACATTCAGTACTTC.